A selection of T cell receptor beta chains follows, all from one sample in a study of cytomegalovirus exposure and HLA in healthy donors. Sequenced by immunoSEQ multiplex PCR; TCRdb stores in-frame clones only, minus some. The sample holds some 140,000 clones, 65% to 85% seen once. The sequenced sample was PBMCs. These receptor sequences come from a woman in her thirties or forties in good health and CMV-seropositive. CDR3s include the opening cysteine and the closing phenylalanine or tryptophan. The D gene is left open where the match is weak. Where a row states a size, it is once, few, many or the class of an expanded clone; other rows omit it.

clone_size	d_call	cdr3_length	v_call	j_call	cdr3_aa	cdr3_nt
-	TRBD1	15	TRBV6-1	TRBJ2-7	CASSAAWDRAYEQYF	TGTGCCAGCAGTGCGGCATGGGACAGGGCCTACGAGCAGTACTTC
-	TRBD1	16	TRBV5-1	TRBJ1-3	CASSKRQGNSGNTIYF	TGCGCCAGCAGCAAACGACAGGGGAACTCTGGAAACACCATATATTTT
-	-	15	TRBV28	TRBJ1-4	CASSSAGGWEVKLFF	TGTGCCAGCAGCAGCGCGGGGGGGTGGGAGGTAAAACTGTTTTTT
-	TRBD2	15	TRBV5-4	TRBJ2-5	CASSLKSSGPQTQYF	TGTGCCAGCAGCTTGAAGTCTAGCGGTCCTCAGACCCAGTACTTC
-	-	15	TRBV9	TRBJ2-2	CASSVKHANTGELFF	TGTGCCAGCAGCGTAAAGCACGCGAACACCGGGGAGCTGTTTTTT
-	TRBD2	15	TRBV5-1	TRBJ2-7	CASSSFSGVNYEQYF	TGCGCCAGCAGCTCGTTTAGCGGGGTCAACTACGAGCAGTACTTC
-	TRBD2	16	TRBV7-6	TRBJ2-1	CASSLSQREVFDEQFF	TGTGCCAGCAGCTTATCCCAGCGGGAGGTTTTCGATGAGCAGTTCTTC
-	-	17	TRBV28	TRBJ2-1	CASSLTSGHSSYNEQFF	TGTGCCAGCAGTTTGACGAGCGGGCATAGCTCCTACAATGAGCAGTTCTTC
once	-	13	TRBV29-1	TRBJ2-1	CSVESLAPEEQFF	TGCAGCGTTGAGTCCCTAGCCCCAGAAGAGCAGTTCTTC
-	-	13	TRBV5-5	TRBJ2-1	CASSPLRDNEQFF	TGTGCCAGCAGCCCGTTGAGGGACAATGAGCAGTTCTTC
-	-	16	TRBV7-9	TRBJ2-7	CASSLYRDMASYEQYF	TGTGCCAGCAGCTTGTACCGGGACATGGCCTCCTACGAGCAGTACTTC
few	TRBD2	16	TRBV11-3	TRBJ2-1	CASSLSTSGSWNEQFF	TGTGCCAGCAGCTTGTCGACTAGCGGGAGTTGGAATGAGCAGTTCTTC
few	TRBD2	17	TRBV5-5	TRBJ2-5	CASSLGTSGMMGGTQYF	TGTGCCAGCAGCTTGGGGACTAGCGGGATGATGGGGGGGACCCAGTACTTC
-	TRBD2	19	TRBV11-2	TRBJ2-3	CASSLDRASGRQGGDTQYF	TGTGCCAGCAGCTTAGATCGGGCTAGCGGGAGGCAGGGGGGAGATACGCAGTATTTT
once	TRBD2	19	TRBV27	TRBJ2-6	CASSPGLAGGSSGANVLTF	TGTGCCAGCAGTCCCGGACTAGCGGGAGGCAGCTCTGGGGCCAACGTCCTGACTTTC
few	-	15	TRBV28	TRBJ2-6	CASRPRGAGANVLTF	TGTGCCAGCAGGCCTAGGGGCGCTGGGGCCAACGTCCTGACTTTC
-	TRBD2	15	TRBV5-1	TRBJ2-1	CASSLVAGSHNEQFF	TGCGCCAGCAGCTTGGTAGCGGGATCGCACAATGAGCAGTTCTTC
-	-	19	TRBV2	TRBJ2-3	CASSTNLTPSEPFTDTQYF	TGTGCCAGCAGTACTAACCTGACACCTAGCGAGCCCTTCACAGATACGCAGTATTTT
-	-	12	TRBV27	TRBJ2-5	CASSLDRETQYF	TGTGCCAGCAGTTTAGATAGAGAGACCCAGTACTTC
-	-	16	TRBV12-2	TRBJ2-5	CASRLPYRGYQETQYF	TGTGCAAGTCGCTTGCCTTACCGGGGGTACCAAGAGACCCAGTACTTC
-	-	15	TRBV30	TRBJ2-3	CAWSPRGFSTDTQYF	TGTGCCTGGAGTCCTAGGGGCTTTAGCACAGATACGCAGTATTTT
-	-	14	TRBV23-1	TRBJ2-1	CASSQYNKYNEQFF	TGCGCCAGCAGTCAATACAACAAGTACAATGAGCAGTTCTTC
-	-	16	TRBV28	TRBJ1-2	CASSFRSPGPNYGYTF	TGTGCCAGCAGTTTTAGGTCACCAGGGCCAAACTATGGCTACACCTTC
once	-	13	TRBV7-2	TRBJ2-7	CASSLGVKYEQYF	TGTGCCAGCAGCTTAGGAGTAAAATACGAGCAGTACTTC
-	TRBD2	15	TRBV30	TRBJ2-1	CAWKLAGGPYNEQFF	TGTGCCTGGAAACTAGCGGGAGGCCCCTACAATGAGCAGTTCTTC
-	-	15	TRBV7-6	TRBJ2-2	CASSLGSPYAGELFF	TGTGCCAGCAGCCTCGGGTCACCCTATGCCGGGGAGCTGTTTTTT
-	-	11	TRBV28	TRBJ2-7	CASSYGGEQYF	TGTGCCAGCAGTTACGGGGGCGAGCAGTACTTC
-	TRBD1	14	TRBV19	TRBJ1-2	CASSNGQGIYGYTF	TGTGCCAGTAGTAATGGACAGGGGATCTATGGCTACACCTTC